This T cell receptor beta chain appears in the sequencing data of a study of shared T cell receptors in the human thymus. V lost 0 bases and J 3 bases, leaving 13 bases between the germline ends. Germline V gives CDR1 GTSNPN, CDR2 SVGIG (reference sequence). CDR3 length: 15 residues. Sequencing used immunoSEQ multiplex PCR; TCRdb keeps in-frame clones, though not all of them. The repertoire holds about 380,000 clones, with approximately 95% as singletons. This TCR derives from a human donor. Material for sequencing was thymocytes. The rearrangement uses TRBV30 and TRBJ2-3; D uncertain. The chain's CDR3 is CAWSVLCVETDTQYF. CDR3 nucleotides: TGTGCCTGGAGTGTACTTTGTGTGGAGACAGATACGCAGTATTTT.